This T cell receptor (beta chain) was captured in a study of cytomegalovirus exposure and HLA in healthy donors. Study-wide results and caveats: It was 150 or so TCR beta chains that were listed as cytomegalovirus-associated.

Germline V gene data show CDR1 as LNHNV and CDR2 as YYDKDF (reference sequence). V lost 2 bases and J lost 3, with 11 bases in between. The CDR3 is 15 amino acids. A remark on this clone: Its antigen is currently unknown.

TCRdb keeps only in-frame clones here, not all; method: immunoSEQ multiplex PCR. The sample lists roughly 180,000 clones, about four fifths seen once, with roughly 7.5% in the top ten. The source material was PBMCs. This receptor was identified in a man between 18 and 35 years old in good health and CMV-seropositive. The chain employs TRBV15 and TRBJ1-5; D may be TRBD1 (6 bases). CDR3 DNA: TGTGCCACCAGCAGACCACGACAGGCCAATCAGCCCCAGCATTTT. It translates to CATSRPRQANQPQHF.